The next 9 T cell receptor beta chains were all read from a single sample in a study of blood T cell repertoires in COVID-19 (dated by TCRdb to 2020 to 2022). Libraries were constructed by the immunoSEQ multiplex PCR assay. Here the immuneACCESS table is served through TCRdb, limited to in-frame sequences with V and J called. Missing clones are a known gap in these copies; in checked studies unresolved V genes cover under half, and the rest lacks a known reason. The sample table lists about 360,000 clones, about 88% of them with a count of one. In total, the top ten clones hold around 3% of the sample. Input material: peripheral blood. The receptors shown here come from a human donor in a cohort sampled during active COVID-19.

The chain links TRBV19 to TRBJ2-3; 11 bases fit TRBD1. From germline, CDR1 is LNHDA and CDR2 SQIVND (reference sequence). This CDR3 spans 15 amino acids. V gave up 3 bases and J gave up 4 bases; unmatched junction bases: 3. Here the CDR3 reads CASSIGTGGADTQYF. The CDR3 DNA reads TGTGCCAGTAGTATCGGGACAGGGGGAGCAGATACGCAGTATTTT. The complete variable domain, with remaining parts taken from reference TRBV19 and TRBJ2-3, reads DGGITQSPKYLFRKEGQNVTLSCEQNLNHDAMYWYRQDPGQGLRLIYYSQIVNDFQKGDIAEGYSVSREKKESFPLTVTSAQKNPTAFYLCASSIGTGGADTQYFGPGTRLTVL.

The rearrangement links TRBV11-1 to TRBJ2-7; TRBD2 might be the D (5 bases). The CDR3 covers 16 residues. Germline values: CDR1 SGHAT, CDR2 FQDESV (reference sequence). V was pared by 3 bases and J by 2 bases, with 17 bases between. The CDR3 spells CASSFLAGEWAYEQYF. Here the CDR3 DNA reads TGTGCCAGCAGCTTTTTGGCTGGGGAGTGGGCCTACGAGCAGTACTTC. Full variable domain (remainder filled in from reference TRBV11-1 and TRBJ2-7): EAEVAQSPRYKITEKSQAVAFWCDPISGHATLYWYRQILGQGPELLVQFQDESVVDDSQLPKDRFSAERLKGVDSTLKIQPAELGDSAMYLCASSFLAGEWAYEQYFGPGTRLTVT.

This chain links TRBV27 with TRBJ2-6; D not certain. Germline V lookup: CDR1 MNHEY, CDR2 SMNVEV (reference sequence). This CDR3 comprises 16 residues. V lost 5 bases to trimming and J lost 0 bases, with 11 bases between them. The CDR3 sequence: CASSVQVPSGANVLTF. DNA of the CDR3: TGTGCCAGCAGTGTTCAGGTTCCCTCTGGGGCCAACGTCCTGACTTTC. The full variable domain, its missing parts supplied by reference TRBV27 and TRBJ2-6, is EAQVTQNPRYLITVTGKKLTVTCSQNMNHEYMSWYRQDPGLGLRQIYYSMNVEVTDKGDVPEGYKVSRKEKRNFPLILESPSPNQTSLYFCASSVQVPSGANVLTFGAGSRLTVL.

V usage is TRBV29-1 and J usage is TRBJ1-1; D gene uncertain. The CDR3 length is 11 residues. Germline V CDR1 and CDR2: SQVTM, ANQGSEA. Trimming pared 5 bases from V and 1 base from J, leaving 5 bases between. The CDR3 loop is CSVLKNTEAFF. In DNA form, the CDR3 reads TGCAGCGTTCTAAAGAACACTGAAGCTTTCTTT.

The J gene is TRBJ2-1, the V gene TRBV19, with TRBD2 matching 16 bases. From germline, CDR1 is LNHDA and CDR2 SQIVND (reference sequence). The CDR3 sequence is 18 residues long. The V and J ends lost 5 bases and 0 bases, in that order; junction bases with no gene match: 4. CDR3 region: CASSPGLAGGSSYNEQFF. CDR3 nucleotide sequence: TGTGCCAGTAGTCCGGGACTAGCGGGGGGGAGCTCCTACAATGAGCAGTTCTTC.

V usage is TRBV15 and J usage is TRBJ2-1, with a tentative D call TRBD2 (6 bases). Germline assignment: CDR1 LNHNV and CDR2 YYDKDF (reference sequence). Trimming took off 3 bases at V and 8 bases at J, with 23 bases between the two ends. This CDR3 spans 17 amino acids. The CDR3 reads CATSSMTSSGFFYEQFF. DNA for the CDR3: TGTGCCACCAGCAGCATGACTAGTTCAGGGTTTTTCTATGAGCAGTTCTTC. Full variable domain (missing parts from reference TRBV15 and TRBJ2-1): DAMVIQNPRYQVTQFGKPVTLSCSQTLNHNVMYWYQQKSSQAPKLLFHYYDKDFNNEADTPDNFQSRRPNTSFCFLDIRSPGLGDTAMYLCATSSMTSSGFFYEQFFGPGTRLTVL.

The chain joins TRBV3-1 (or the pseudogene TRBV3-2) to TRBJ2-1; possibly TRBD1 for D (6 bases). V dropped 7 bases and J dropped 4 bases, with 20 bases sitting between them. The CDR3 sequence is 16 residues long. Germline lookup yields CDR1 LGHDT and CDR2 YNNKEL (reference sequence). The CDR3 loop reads CASTRLGAGGYNEQFF. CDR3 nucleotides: TGTGCCAGCACCCGCCTGGGGGCAGGAGGATACAATGAGCAGTTCTTC.

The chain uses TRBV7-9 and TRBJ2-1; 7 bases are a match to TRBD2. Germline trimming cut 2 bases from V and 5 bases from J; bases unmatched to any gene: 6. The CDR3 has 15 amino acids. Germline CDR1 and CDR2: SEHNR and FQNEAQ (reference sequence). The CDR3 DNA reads TGTGCCAGCAGCTTAATTAGCGGGTATAACAATGAGCAGTTCTTC. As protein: CASSLISGYNNEQFF.

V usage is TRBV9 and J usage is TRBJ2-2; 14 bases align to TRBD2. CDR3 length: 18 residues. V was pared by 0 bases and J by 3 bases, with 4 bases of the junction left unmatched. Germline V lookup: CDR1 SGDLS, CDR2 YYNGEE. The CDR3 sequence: CASSVEGLAGGYTGELFF. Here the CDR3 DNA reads TGTGCCAGCAGCGTAGAAGGACTAGCGGGAGGTTACACCGGGGAGCTGTTTTTT.